This T cell receptor beta chain was sequenced during a study of graft-versus-host responses after intestinal transplantation. General study findings and limits: Within allografts, high graft-versus-host to host-versus-graft clonal ratios were seen among patients with graft-donor T cell macrochimerism.

On this clone itself: The antigen is unknown.

This table comes from immunoSEQ multiplex PCR, and its TCRdb copy is limited to in-frame clones, with some not included. The sample consists of some 100,000 clones, about 93% of them appearing once. Germline CDR1 reads SNHLY; CDR2 reads FYNNEI. This CDR3 spans 14 amino acids. This sample comprised unstimulated CD8+ T cells sorted from spleen or lymph node cells, obtained before transplant. The chain links TRBV2 to TRBJ2-5, with TRBD1 matching over 9 bases. The J call may be wrong; the DNA end is better matched by TRBJ2-7. The receptor's source is a human donor who was the organ donor for an intestinal transplant. The CDR3 coding sequence is TGTGCCAGCAGTACCGGGACAGGGTCCCACGAGCAGTACTTC. Protein: CASSTGTGSHEQYF.